Below, 2 T cell receptor beta chains from the same sample are listed, as sequenced in a study of OX40 agonist ivuxolimab in advanced cancers. The data were produced by immunoSEQ multiplex PCR, yet TCRdb's version contains in-frame clones alone and is incomplete. The table shows 40,000 to 45,000 clones, with about four fifths occurring only once. The sample consisted of CD4+ or CD8+ T cells sorted from blood, taken in a trial of the OX40 agonist ivuxolimab. Receptors originate from an adult with an advanced solid tumor such as melanoma, head and neck, liver or kidney cancer.

The CDR3 is CASSSARTGELFF. As DNA, the CDR3 is TGTGCCAGCAGCTCCGCGAGGACCGGGGAGCTGTTTTTT. The chain has TRBV9 and TRBJ2-2, with D hard to call. The V end lost 4 bases, the J end lost 5 bases, and 9 bases lay between the germline ends. Germline V lookup: CDR1 SGDLS, CDR2 YYNGEE. The CDR3 runs to 13 residues.

The chain recombines TRBV19 with TRBJ2-7; 10 positions agree with TRBD1. The length of the CDR3 is 16 residues. Germline CDR1 LNHDA, CDR2 SQIVND (reference sequence). Unmatched junction bases numbered 7, after V lost 1 base and J lost 4 bases. The CDR3: CASSIGGQGPLYEQYF. CDR3 sequence (DNA): TGTGCCAGTAGTATAGGGGGACAGGGGCCGCTATACGAGCAGTACTTC. Full variable domain (rest looked up from reference TRBV19 and TRBJ2-7): DGGITQSPKYLFRKEGQNVTLSCEQNLNHDAMYWYRQDPGQGLRLIYYSQIVNDFQKGDIAEGYSVSREKKESFPLTVTSAQKNPTAFYLCASSIGGQGPLYEQYFGPGTRLTVT.